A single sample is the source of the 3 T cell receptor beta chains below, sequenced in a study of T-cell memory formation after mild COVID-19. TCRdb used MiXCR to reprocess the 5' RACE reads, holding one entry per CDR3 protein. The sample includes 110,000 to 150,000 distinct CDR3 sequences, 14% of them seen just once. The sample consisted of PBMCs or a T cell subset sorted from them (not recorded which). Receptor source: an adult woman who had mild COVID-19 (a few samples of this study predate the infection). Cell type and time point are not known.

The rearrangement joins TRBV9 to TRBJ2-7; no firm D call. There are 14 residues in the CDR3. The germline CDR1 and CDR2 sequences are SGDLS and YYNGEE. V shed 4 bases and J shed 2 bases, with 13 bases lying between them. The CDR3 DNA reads TGTGCCAGCAGCTCAGACCCTGGGACCTACGAGCAGTACTTC. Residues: CASSSDPGTYEQYF.

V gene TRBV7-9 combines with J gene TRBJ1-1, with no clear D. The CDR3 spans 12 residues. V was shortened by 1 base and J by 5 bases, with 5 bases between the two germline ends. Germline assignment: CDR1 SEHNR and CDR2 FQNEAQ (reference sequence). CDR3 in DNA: TGTGCCAGCAGCTTAGAGGAGACTGAAGCTTTCTTT. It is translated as CASSLEETEAFF. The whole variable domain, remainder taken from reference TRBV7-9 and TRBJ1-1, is DTGVSQNPRHKITKRGQNVTFRCDPISEHNRLYWYRQTLGQGPEFLTYFQNEAQLEKSRLLSDRFSAERPKGSFSTLEIQRTEQGDSAMYLCASSLEETEAFFGQGTRLTVV.

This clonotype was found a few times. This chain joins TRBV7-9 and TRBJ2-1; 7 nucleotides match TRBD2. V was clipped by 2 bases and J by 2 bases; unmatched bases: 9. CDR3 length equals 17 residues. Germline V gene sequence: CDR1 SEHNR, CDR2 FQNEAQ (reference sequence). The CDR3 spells CASSLPSGGRAYNEQFF. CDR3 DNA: TGTGCCAGCAGCTTACCATCTGGAGGGAGGGCCTACAATGAGCAGTTCTTC. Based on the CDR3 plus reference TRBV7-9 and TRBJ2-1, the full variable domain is DTGVSQNPRHKITKRGQNVTFRCDPISEHNRLYWYRQTLGQGPEFLTYFQNEAQLEKSRLLSDRFSAERPKGSFSTLEIQRTEQGDSAMYLCASSLPSGGRAYNEQFFGPGTRLTVL.